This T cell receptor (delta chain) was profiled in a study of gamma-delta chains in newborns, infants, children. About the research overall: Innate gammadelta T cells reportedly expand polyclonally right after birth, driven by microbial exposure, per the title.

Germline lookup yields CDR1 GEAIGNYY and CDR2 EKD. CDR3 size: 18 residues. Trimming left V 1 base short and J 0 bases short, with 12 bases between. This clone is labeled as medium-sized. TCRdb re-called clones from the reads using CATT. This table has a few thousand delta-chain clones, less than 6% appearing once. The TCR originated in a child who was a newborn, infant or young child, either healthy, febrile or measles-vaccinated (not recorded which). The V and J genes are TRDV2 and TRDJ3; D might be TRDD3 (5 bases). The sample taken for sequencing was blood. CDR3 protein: CACDTAGPTSWDTRQMFF. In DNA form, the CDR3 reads TGTGCCTGTGACACAGCTGGGCCCACCTCCTGGGACACCCGACAGATGTTTTTC.